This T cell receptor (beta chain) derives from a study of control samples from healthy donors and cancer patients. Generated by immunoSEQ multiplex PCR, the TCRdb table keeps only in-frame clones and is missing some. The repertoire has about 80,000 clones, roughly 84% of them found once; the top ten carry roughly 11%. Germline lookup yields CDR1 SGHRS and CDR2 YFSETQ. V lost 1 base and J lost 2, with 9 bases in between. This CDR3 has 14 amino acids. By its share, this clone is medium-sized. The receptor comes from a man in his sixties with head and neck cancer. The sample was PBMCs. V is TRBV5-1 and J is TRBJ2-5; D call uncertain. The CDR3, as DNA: TGCGCCAGCAGCTTGATGAGCTCACAAGAGACCCAGTACTTC. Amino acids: CASSLMSSQETQYF.